This T cell receptor beta chain was sequenced for a study of CD8 T cells in ankylosing spondylitis. This clonotype has just a few counts. TCRdb re-called the 5' RACE reads with MiXCR, one entry per CDR3 protein. The sample yields under 200,000 distinct CDR3 sequences, 8.5% to 10% seen once. With 4 bases removed from V and 0 bases from J, the gap between germline ends came to 10 bases. CDR3 length: 15 amino acids. CDR1 and CDR2 (germline): SGHRS, YFSETQ. The chain couples TRBV5-1 to TRBJ2-2; D gene unclear. Sequenced sample: blood, either unsorted or a sorted T cell fraction (not recorded which). This TCR was recovered from a female donor with ankylosing spondylitis or in good health (not recorded which). As DNA, the CDR3 is TGCGCCAGCAGCCCGCTACTTACGAACACCGGGGAGCTGTTTTTT. Its translation is CASSPLLTNTGELFF.